This T cell receptor (beta chain) is drawn from a study of Graves' ophthalmopathy and Graves' hyperthyroidism. General observations from the study: Discriminating ophthalmopathy from stable hyperthyroidism, a 13-signature model attained a sensitivity of about 85% and a specificity of approximately 81%.

The CDR3 contains 14 residues. This clonotype was detected ten times or more. Its antigen is undetermined. At one end, the junction sequence differs from germline, possibly due to a read error. TCR beta CDR3 amplification used RNA transcripts. An initial RT-PCR round employing HTBI primers preceded a second-round multiplex PCR. One entry per CDR3 protein, called by TCRdb with MiXCR from the multiplex PCR reads. The sample has roughly 410,000 distinct CDR3 sequences; 15% to 19% are singletons. The chain couples TRBV12-3 or TRBV12-4 to TRBJ2-7, with TRBD2 matching 7 bases. This clonotype was sampled from a woman between 18 and 29 years old with stable Graves' hyperthyroidism. Sequencing was performed on peripheral blood. CDR3 DNA: TGTGCCAACAGTTTAAGGTCGACTAGCCCCGAGCAGTACTTC. This translates into CANSLRSTSPEQYF.